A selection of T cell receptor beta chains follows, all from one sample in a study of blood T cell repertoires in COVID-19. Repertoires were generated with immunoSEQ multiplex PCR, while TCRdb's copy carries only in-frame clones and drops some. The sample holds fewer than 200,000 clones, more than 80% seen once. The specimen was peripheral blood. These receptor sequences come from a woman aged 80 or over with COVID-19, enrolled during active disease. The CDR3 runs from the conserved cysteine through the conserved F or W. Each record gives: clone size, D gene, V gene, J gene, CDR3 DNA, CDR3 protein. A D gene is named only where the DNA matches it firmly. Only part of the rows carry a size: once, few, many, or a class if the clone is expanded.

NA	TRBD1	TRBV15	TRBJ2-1	TGTGCCACCAGCAGGGGCCCGGGACAGGGGAAAGTAGTAAGCCAGTTCGAGCAGTTCTTC	CATSRGPGQGKVVSQFEQFF
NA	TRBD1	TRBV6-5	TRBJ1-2	TGTGCCAGCAGCCGGACAGGGAAGGCTCACTATGGCTACACCTTC	CASSRTGKAHYGYTF
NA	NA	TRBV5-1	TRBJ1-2	TGCGCCAGCAGCTCAGAGGCGGGGGGCTACACCTTC	CASSSEAGGYTF
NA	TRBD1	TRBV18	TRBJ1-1	TGTGCCAGCTCACCAGGGACAGTGACTGAAGCTTTCTTT	CASSPGTVTEAFF
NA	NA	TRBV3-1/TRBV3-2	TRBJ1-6	TGTGCCAGCAGCCAAGTGTCTCGACGGAGTAATTCACCCCTCCACTTT	CASSQVSRRSNSPLHF
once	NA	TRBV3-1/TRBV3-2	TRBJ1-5	TGTGCCAGCAGCCAAGATTCGGGGGGGGAGCCCCAGCATTTT	CASSQDSGGEPQHF
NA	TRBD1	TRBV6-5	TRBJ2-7	TGTGCCAGCGGACAGGGACCTTCCTACGAGCAGTACTTC	CASGQGPSYEQYF
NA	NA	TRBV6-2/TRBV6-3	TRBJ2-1	TGTGCCAGCAGTTATTACAGGGTCAATGAGCAGTTCTTC	CASSYYRVNEQFF
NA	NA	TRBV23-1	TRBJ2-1	TGCGCCAGCAGACTCCCCCTAGAGAGCAATGAGCAGTTCTTC	CASRLPLESNEQFF
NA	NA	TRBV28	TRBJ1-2	TGTGCCAGCAGTTACTACTATGGCTACACCTTC	CASSYYYGYTF
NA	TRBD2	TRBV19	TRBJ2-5	TGTGCCAGCGGGAGGGCCTCAGAGACCCAGTACTTC	CASGRASETQYF
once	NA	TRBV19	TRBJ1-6	TGTGCCAGTAGCCCCCCCCTCCGGCGGAAAAATTCACCCCTCCACTTT	CASSPPLRRKNSPLHF
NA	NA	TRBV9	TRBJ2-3	TGTGCCAGCAGCGTAGGTAGCGGTAGCACAGATACGCAGTATTTT	CASSVGSGSTDTQYF
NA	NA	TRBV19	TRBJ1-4	TGTGCCAGTAGTATAGGTGGGGCAGGGGATGAAAAACTGTTTTTT	CASSIGGAGDEKLFF
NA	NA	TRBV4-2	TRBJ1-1	TGTGCCAGCAGCCAAGGCGATGACAGCTATAACACTGAAGCTTTCTTT	CASSQGDDSYNTEAFF
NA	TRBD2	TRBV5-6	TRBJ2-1	TGTGCCAGCAGTTTCCGACTAGCGGGACTACAGAATGAGCAGTTCTTC	CASSFRLAGLQNEQFF
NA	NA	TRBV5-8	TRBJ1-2	TGTGCCAGCAGCTTGGCACAGGGCAACCGGCGCTATGGCTACACCTTC	CASSLAQGNRRYGYTF
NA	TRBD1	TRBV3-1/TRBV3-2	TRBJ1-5	TGTGCCAGCTCACAGGGGATGGGCAATCAGCCCCAGCATTTT	CASSQGMGNQPQHF
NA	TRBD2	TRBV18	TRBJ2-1	TGTGCCAGCTCACTACTAGCGCCAAACTACAATGAGCAGTTCTTC	CASSLLAPNYNEQFF
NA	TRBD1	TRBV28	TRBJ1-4	TGTGCCAGCAGCAGGGACAGGGGCTCTGAAAAACTGTTTTTT	CASSRDRGSEKLFF
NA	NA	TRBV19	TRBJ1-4	TGTGCCACAGCAAACAGGGAAAAACTGTTTTTT	CATANREKLFF
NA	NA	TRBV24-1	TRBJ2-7	TGTGCCACCAGTGACTACCAGCGGAGCCTCTACGAGCAGTACTTC	CATSDYQRSLYEQYF
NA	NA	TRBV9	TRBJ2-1	TGTGCCAGCAGCGCGACCGGGACACTTTTCGATGAGCAGTTCTTC	CASSATGTLFDEQFF
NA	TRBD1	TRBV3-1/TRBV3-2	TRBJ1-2	TGTGCCAGCAGCCAAGAGGCGACAGGGGGCGCAGGGGACTATGGCTACACCTTC	CASSQEATGGAGDYGYTF
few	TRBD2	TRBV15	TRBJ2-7	TGTGCCACCAGCATGCTCAGGGAGGGGAGCTCCTACGAGCAGTACTTC	CATSMLREGSSYEQYF
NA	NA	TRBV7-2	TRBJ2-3	TGTGCCAGCAGCTTGGGGGGAACTATGGATACGCAGTATTTT	CASSLGGTMDTQYF
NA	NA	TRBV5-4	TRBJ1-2	TGTGCCAGCAGCCCCTGGGGGCAACCCTATGGCTACACCTTC	CASSPWGQPYGYTF
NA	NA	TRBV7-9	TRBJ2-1	TGTGCCAGCAGCTCCTTGTTGGGTAGCGCGCACCCCTACAATGAGCAGTTCTTC	CASSSLLGSAHPYNEQFF
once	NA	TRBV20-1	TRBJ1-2	TGCAGTGCTAGTTTGGGGGAGAAGGGGGTTAACTATGGCTACACCTTC	CSASLGEKGVNYGYTF
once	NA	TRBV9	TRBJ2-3	TGTGCCAGCAGCGTAGATGACTATCCCCTGGGCGCAGATACGCAGTATTTT	CASSVDDYPLGADTQYF
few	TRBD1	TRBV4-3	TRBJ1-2	TGCGCCAGCAGCCAAGACCGGGACAGTGGTGACTACACCTTC	CASSQDRDSGDYTF
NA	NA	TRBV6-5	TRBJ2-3	TGTGCCAGCACCACCCGAATAGCAACAGATACGCAGTATTTT	CASTTRIATDTQYF
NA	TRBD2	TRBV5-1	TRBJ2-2	TGCGCCAGCAGCTTGTTGGGAGCGGGGTCGAACACCGGGGAGCTGTTTTTT	CASSLLGAGSNTGELFF
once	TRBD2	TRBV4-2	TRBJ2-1	TGTGCCAGCAGCCTCGAGCGGGGCCAGTACCCCAATGAGCAGTTCTTC	CASSLERGQYPNEQFF
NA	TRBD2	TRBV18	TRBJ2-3	TGTGCCAGCTCACAGAGCATAGCGGGAGCAGGGGATACGCAGTATTTT	CASSQSIAGAGDTQYF
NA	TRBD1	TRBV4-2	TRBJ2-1	TGTGCCAGCAGCCGGGGGACAGGGGGGGGTGAGCAGTTCTTC	CASSRGTGGGEQFF
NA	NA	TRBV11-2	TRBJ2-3	TGTGCCAGCAGCTTATTTCAGGGCACAGATACGCAGTATTTT	CASSLFQGTDTQYF
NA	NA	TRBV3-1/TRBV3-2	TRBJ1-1	TGTGCCAGCAGCCACGGGAGGCAGGGCGAAGCTTTCTTT	CASSHGRQGEAFF
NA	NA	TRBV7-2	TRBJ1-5	TGTGCCAGCAGCTTAACGGTTATCAATCAGCCCCAGCATTTT	CASSLTVINQPQHF